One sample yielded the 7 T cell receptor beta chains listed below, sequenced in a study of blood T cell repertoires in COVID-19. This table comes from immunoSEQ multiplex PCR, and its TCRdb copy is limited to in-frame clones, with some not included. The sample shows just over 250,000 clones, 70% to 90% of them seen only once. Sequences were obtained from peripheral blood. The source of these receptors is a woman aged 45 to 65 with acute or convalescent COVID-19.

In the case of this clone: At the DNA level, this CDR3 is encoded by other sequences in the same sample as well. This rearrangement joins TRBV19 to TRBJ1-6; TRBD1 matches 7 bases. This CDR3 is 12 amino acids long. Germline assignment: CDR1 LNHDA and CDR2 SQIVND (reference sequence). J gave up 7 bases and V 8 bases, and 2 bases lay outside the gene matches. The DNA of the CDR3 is TGTGCCAGTCGACAGGGAAATTCACCCCTCCACTTT. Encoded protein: CASRQGNSPLHF.

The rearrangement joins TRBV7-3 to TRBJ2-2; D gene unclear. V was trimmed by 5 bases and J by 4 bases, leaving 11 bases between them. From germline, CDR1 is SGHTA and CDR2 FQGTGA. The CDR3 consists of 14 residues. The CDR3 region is CASSTPTSTGELFF. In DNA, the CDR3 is TGTGCCAGCAGCACACCGACAAGCACCGGGGAGCTGTTTTTT. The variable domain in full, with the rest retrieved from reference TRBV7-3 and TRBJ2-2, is GAGVSQTPSNKVTEKGKYVELRCDPISGHTALYWYRQSLGQGPEFLIYFQGTGAADDSGLPNDRFFAVRPEGSVSTLKIQRTERGDSAVYLCASSTPTSTGELFFGEGSRLTVL.

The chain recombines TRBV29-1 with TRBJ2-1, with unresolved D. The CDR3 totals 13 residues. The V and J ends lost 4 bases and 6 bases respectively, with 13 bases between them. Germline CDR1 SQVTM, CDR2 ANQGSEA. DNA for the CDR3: TGCAGCGTTGTCGAGCCTACCCTCAATGAGCAGTTCTTC. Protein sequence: CSVVEPTLNEQFF.

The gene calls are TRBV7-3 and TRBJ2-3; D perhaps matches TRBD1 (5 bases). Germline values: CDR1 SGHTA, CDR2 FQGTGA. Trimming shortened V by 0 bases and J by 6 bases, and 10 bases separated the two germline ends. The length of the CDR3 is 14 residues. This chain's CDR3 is CASSLTVKGDTQYF. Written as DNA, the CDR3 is TGTGCCAGCAGCTTAACGGTCAAGGGGGATACGCAGTATTTT.

This CDR3 is CASSSLLEREDNEQFF. In DNA, the CDR3 is TGTGCCAGCAGTTCTCTCCTCGAGCGGGAGGACAATGAGCAGTTCTTC. This sequence joins TRBV28 and TRBJ2-1; 9 nucleotides agree with TRBD2. The CDR3 totals 16 residues. V trimming: 4 bases; J trimming: 5 bases; junction bases outside the gene matches: 9. Germline values: CDR1 MDHEN, CDR2 SYDVKM.

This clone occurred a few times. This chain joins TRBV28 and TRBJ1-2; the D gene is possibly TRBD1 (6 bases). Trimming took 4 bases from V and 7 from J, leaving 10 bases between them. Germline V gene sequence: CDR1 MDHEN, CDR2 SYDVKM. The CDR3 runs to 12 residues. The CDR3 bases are TGTGCCAGCAGTTGGGGGGGCACTGGCTACACCTTC. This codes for CASSWGGTGYTF.

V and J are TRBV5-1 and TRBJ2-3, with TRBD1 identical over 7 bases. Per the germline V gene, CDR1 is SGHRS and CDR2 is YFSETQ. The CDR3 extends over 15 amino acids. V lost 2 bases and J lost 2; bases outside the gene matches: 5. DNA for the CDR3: TGCGCCAGCAGCTTCTTGACAGGGATCACAGATACGCAGTATTTT. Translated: CASSFLTGITDTQYF.